The 5 T cell receptor beta chains listed next were all sequenced from one sample in a study of blood T cell repertoires in COVID-19. Produced via immunoSEQ multiplex PCR; TCRdb's table is partial and in-frame only. Of a few hundred thousand clones detected, under 90% appear once; the ten largest clones hold 8.5% to 12%. The source material was PBMCs or T cells enriched from blood (not recorded which). Receptors were obtained from a woman aged 18 to 35 who had recovered from COVID-19.

V is TRBV30 and J is TRBJ2-3; TRBD1 aligns across 7 bases. The CDR3 length is 14 residues. CDR1 is GTSNPN and CDR2 is SVGIG in the germline V gene (reference sequence). V lost 3 bases, J lost 5 bases, and 8 bases stayed unmatched. The CDR3 spells CAWSPGQRGDTQYF. The CDR3 DNA reads TGTGCCTGGAGCCCGGGACAGAGGGGAGATACGCAGTATTTT.

This chain joins TRBV6-1 and TRBJ1-6; 11 bases are shared with TRBD1. V lost 6 bases, J lost 9 bases, and 4 bases stayed unmatched. The CDR3 runs to 14 residues. CDR1 and CDR2 (germline): MNHNS, SASEGT. CDR3 in amino acids: CASRPGQGVSPLHF. DNA of the CDR3: TGTGCCAGCAGGCCGGGACAGGGGGTTTCACCCCTCCACTTT.

In this sample, this clone turned up a few times. V usage is TRBV30 and J usage is TRBJ1-1; possibly TRBD1 for D (5 bases). CDR3 length equals 13 residues. V was shortened by 2 bases and J by 6 bases, with 13 bases between the two germline ends. CDR1 and CDR2 (germline): GTSNPN, SVGIG (reference sequence). The CDR3 nucleotides are TGTGCCTGGAGTCCACCGGGGGGGGCTGAAGCTTTCTTT. This translates into CAWSPPGGAEAFF.

The CDR3 protein is CASTWGQTDTQYF. The CDR3 region has the DNA TGTGCCAGTACCTGGGGACAGACAGATACGCAGTATTTT. V and J are TRBV19 and TRBJ2-3; TRBD1 matches at 7 bases. There are 13 residues in the CDR3. The J segment lost 3 bases and the V segment lost 7 bases, leaving 4 bases of the junction unmatched. Germline CDR1 reads LNHDA; CDR2 reads SQIVND (reference sequence). Full variable domain (outside the CDR3, taken from reference TRBV19 and TRBJ2-3): DGGITQSPKYLFRKEGQNVTLSCEQNLNHDAMYWYRQDPGQGLRLIYYSQIVNDFQKGDIAEGYSVSREKKESFPLTVTSAQKNPTAFYLCASTWGQTDTQYFGPGTRLTVL.

V is TRBV10-1 and J is TRBJ2-1; 8 bases map to TRBD2. Germline V gene sequence: CDR1 WNHNN, CDR2 SYGVQD (reference sequence). CDR3 size: 16 residues. V shed 4 bases and J 0 bases; nucleotides not matched to a gene: 5. The CDR3 nucleotides read TGCGCCAGCAGTGGAACTAGCGGTCTCTCCTACAATGAGCAGTTCTTC. It yields the protein CASSGTSGLSYNEQFF.